Each of the 27 T cell receptor beta chains below was sequenced from the same sample in a study of blood T cell repertoires in COVID-19. Libraries were prepared by immunoSEQ multiplex PCR; TCRdb keeps only in-frame clonotypes and omits some of them. The sample includes 50,000 to 75,000 clones, roughly 79% of them seen just once. Sequenced sample: peripheral blood. The receptors stem from a woman aged 80 or older with active or convalescent COVID-19.

CDR3 region: CSVEEGRGEKLFF. The CDR3 DNA reads TGCAGCGTTGAAGAGGGGAGGGGTGAAAAACTGTTTTTT. V is TRBV29-1 and J is TRBJ1-4; a weak D match, TRBD1 (5 bases). Germline V lookup: CDR1 SQVTM, CDR2 ANQGSEA. The V end was cut by 0 bases, the J end by 7 bases, with 9 bases between. The CDR3 is 13 amino acids. Drawing the rest from reference TRBV29-1 and TRBJ1-4, the complete variable domain is SAVISQKPSRDICQRGTSLTIQCQVDSQVTMMFWYRQQPGQSLTLIATANQGSEATYESGFVIDKFPISRPNLTFSTLTVSNMSPEDSSIYLCSVEEGRGEKLFFGSGTQLSVL.

This clone occurred once. The chain joins TRBV11-2 to TRBJ1-1; D might be TRBD1 (6 bases). The CDR3 length is 14 residues. V lost 5 bases to trimming and J lost 4 bases, with 14 bases between them. Germline V gives CDR1 SGHAT, CDR2 FQNNGV. The CDR3 nucleotides read TGTGCCAGCAGCCCCACCGAGGGGGTCACTGAAGCTTTCTTT. Protein product: CASSPTEGVTEAFF.

This rearrangement joins TRBV7-9 to TRBJ1-3, with D possibly TRBD1 on 6 matching bases. CDR3 size: 14 residues. Germline V gene lookup returns CDR1 SEHNR and CDR2 FQNEAQ (reference sequence). V lost 5 bases, J lost 1 base, and 9 bases lay in between. CDR3: CASSHGTSGNTIYF. DNA for the CDR3: TGTGCCAGCAGCCACGGGACATCTGGAAACACCATATATTTT.

The chain has TRBV6-1 and TRBJ1-2, with no clear D. Germline V lookup: CDR1 MNHNS, CDR2 SASEGT. There are 14 residues in the CDR3. V lost 3 bases and J 6 bases, leaving 14 bases between the germline ends. CDR3 in amino acids: CASSEGGLGNGYTF. For the CDR3, the DNA is TGTGCCAGCAGTGAGGGAGGGCTGGGGAATGGCTACACCTTC.

The chain is built from TRBV4-2 and TRBJ1-2, with D maybe TRBD1 (5 bases). V shed 0 bases and J shed 2 bases, with 10 bases lying between them. The CDR3 is 15 amino acids. Germline lookup yields CDR1 LGHNA and CDR2 YNFKEQ. The CDR3 loop reads CASSQDLAGNYGYTF. The CDR3 bases are TGTGCCAGCAGCCAAGATTTAGCAGGGAACTATGGCTACACCTTC.

The chain employs TRBV18 and TRBJ2-7; a weak D match, TRBD2 (6 bases). Germline lookup yields CDR1 KGHSH and CDR2 LQKENI. V lost 6 bases, J lost 1 base, and 7 bases lay in between. The CDR3 is 12 residues long. The CDR3 DNA is TGTGCCAGCTCCGGAGGGTCCTACGAGCAGTACTTC. Amino acids: CASSGGSYEQYF.

This sequence joins TRBV5-6 and TRBJ2-7; TRBD1 agrees at 9 bases. V was clipped by 1 base and J by 4 bases; unmatched bases: 3. This CDR3 is 14 amino acids long. CDR1 is SGHDT, CDR2 YYEEEE, per germline. CDR3 protein: CASSLSGQGYEQYF. DNA of the CDR3: TGTGCCAGCAGCTTGTCGGGACAGGGATACGAGCAGTACTTC.

The chain is built from TRBV7-9 and TRBJ1-1; D not resolved. From germline, CDR1 is SEHNR and CDR2 FQNEAQ (reference sequence). The V gene lost 1 base and the J gene lost 7 bases, with 10 bases spanning the gap. This CDR3 has 13 residues. The CDR3 loop reads CASSLEREHEAFF. DNA of the CDR3: TGTGCCAGCAGCTTAGAGCGGGAGCATGAAGCTTTCTTT. The full variable domain, its missing parts supplied by reference TRBV7-9 and TRBJ1-1, is DTGVSQNPRHKITKRGQNVTFRCDPISEHNRLYWYRQTLGQGPEFLTYFQNEAQLEKSRLLSDRFSAERPKGSFSTLEIQRTEQGDSAMYLCASSLEREHEAFFGQGTRLTVV.

The chain employs TRBV19 and TRBJ1-5; D not certain. Germline CDR1 LNHDA, CDR2 SQIVND (reference sequence). The V and J ends lost 4 bases and 0 bases respectively, with 10 bases between them. The CDR3 spans 15 residues. CDR3 in DNA: TGTGCCAGTAGTACAACAGCTTATAGCAATCAGCCCCAGCATTTT. Its translation is CASSTTAYSNQPQHF.

The sample holds one count of this clone. The CDR3 DNA follows: TGTGCCAGTAGTATAGGAGATTATAGCAATCAGCCCCAGCATTTT. This gives the protein CASSIGDYSNQPQHF. The chain couples TRBV19 to TRBJ1-5, with unresolved D. The CDR3 loop spans 15 amino acids. Per germline, CDR1 LNHDA and CDR2 SQIVND (reference sequence). Deletions cut 1 base from V and 0 bases from J, with 7 bases between.

In its sample, this clone was seen a few times. The chain couples TRBV6-1 to TRBJ1-5, with TRBD1 matching 7 bases. V was clipped by 2 bases and J by 7 bases; unmatched bases: 5. The CDR3 sequence is 14 residues long. Germline V gene data show CDR1 as MNHNS and CDR2 as SASEGT. CDR3 region: CASSETGAGQPQHF. The CDR3 bases are TGTGCCAGCAGTGAAACAGGGGCGGGGCAGCCCCAGCATTTT.

The chain couples TRBV6-2 or TRBV6-3 to TRBJ2-7; 16 nucleotides agree with TRBD2. With V trimmed by 6 bases and J by 2 bases, 13 bases remained unmatched. CDR1 and CDR2 from the germline V gene are MNHEY and SVGEGT. The CDR3 is made up of 19 amino acids. The CDR3 DNA follows: TGTGCCAGCAGACCTCCGGGACTAGCGGGGGGGCAGTCTACCTACGAGCAGTACTTC. Protein product: CASRPPGLAGGQSTYEQYF.

This chain uses TRBV19 with TRBJ1-2, with a tentative D call TRBD1 (5 bases). The CDR3 covers 14 residues. Trimming removed 5 bases from V and 4 bases from J, with 14 bases in between. CDR1 LNHDA and CDR2 SQIVND come from the germline V gene (reference sequence). The CDR3 sequence: CASSSTGGGYGYTF. CDR3 nucleotides: TGTGCCAGTAGTTCGACGGGGGGTGGCTATGGCTACACCTTC.

This chain joins TRBV7-6 and TRBJ2-3; possibly TRBD1 for D (6 bases). Germline CDR1 and CDR2: SGHVS and FNYEAQ. The CDR3 has 16 amino acids. The V end lost 3 bases, the J end lost 0 bases, and 13 bases lay between the germline ends. CDR3 region: CASSFGTGLSTDTQYF. In DNA form, the CDR3 reads TGTGCCAGCAGCTTCGGCACAGGGCTCAGCACAGATACGCAGTATTTT.

The chain uses TRBV7-9 and TRBJ2-7; 12 bases are a match to TRBD1. Germline V gives CDR1 SEHNR, CDR2 FQNEAQ (reference sequence). CDR3 length equals 18 residues. Trimming removed 7 bases from V and 4 bases from J; junction bases left unmatched: 17. The DNA of the CDR3 is TGTGCCAGCACCCCGGGGACAGGGGGCGCCGGGGCGAAATACGAGCAGTACTTC. Encoded protein: CASTPGTGGAGAKYEQYF.

The CDR3 here is CASSGVGGTYGYTF. The CDR3 DNA reads TGTGCCAGCAGCGGAGTCGGGGGGACCTATGGCTACACCTTC. The chain couples TRBV9 to TRBJ1-2, with TRBD1 as a possible D gene (5 bases). V gave up 3 bases and J gave up 4 bases, with 13 bases separating them. Germline V CDR1 and CDR2: SGDLS, YYNGEE. CDR3 length: 14 amino acids.

V is TRBV29-1 and J is TRBJ1-3, with a weak D call TRBD1 (5 bases). The germline gives CDR1 SQVTM, CDR2 ANQGSEA. The CDR3 extends over 11 amino acids. The germline V and J ends were trimmed by 3 bases and 11 bases, with 11 bases remaining between them. CDR3 coding DNA: TGCAGCGTTGACCAGGGTCGGGCCATATATTTT. It codes for CSVDQGRAIYF.

This clone was recorded only once. The V gene is TRBV7-2, the J gene TRBJ1-3; D is undetermined. V shed 5 bases and J shed 0 bases, with 11 bases lying between them. The CDR3 runs 15 residues. Germline CDR1 reads SGHTA; CDR2 reads FQGNSA. The CDR3 coding sequence is TGTGCCAGCAGCCCCCTTCTTGTCTCTGGAAACACCATATATTTT. Protein sequence: CASSPLLVSGNTIYF.

The V and J genes are TRBV7-6 and TRBJ1-3; the D gene is possibly TRBD1 (5 bases). V dropped 1 base and J dropped 0 bases, with 10 bases sitting between them. Germline CDR1 is SGHVS and CDR2 is FNYEAQ. The CDR3 is 16 residues long. The CDR3 nucleotides are TGTGCCAGCAGCTTAGACAGGTACAACTCTGGAAACACCATATATTTT. It is translated as CASSLDRYNSGNTIYF.

The rearrangement uses TRBV24-1 and TRBJ1-2; possible D gene TRBD1, 5 bases. CDR1 is KGHDR and CDR2 is SFDVKD in the germline V gene. This CDR3 spans 14 amino acids. V was shortened by 1 base and J by 6 bases, with 11 bases between the two germline ends. The CDR3, as DNA: TGTGCCACCAGTGATTTCGCGGGGCTGGATGGCTACACCTTC. Encoded protein: CATSDFAGLDGYTF.

This clone was recorded once. The genes are TRBV6-6 and TRBJ1-1; the D is unclear. CDR1 is MNHNY and CDR2 is SVGAGI in the germline V gene (reference sequence). This CDR3 region has 11 residues. The germline V and J ends were trimmed by 6 bases and 4 bases, with 6 bases remaining between them. The CDR3 DNA reads TGTGCCAGCAGCCCAGTCACTGAAGCTTTCTTT. Amino acids: CASSPVTEAFF.

The chain couples TRBV5-6 to TRBJ1-1, with D possibly being TRBD1 (6 bases). V was cut by 5 bases and J by 8 bases, with 16 bases left in between. Germline V gene sequence: CDR1 SGHDT, CDR2 YYEEEE. The CDR3 has 13 amino acids. CDR3 sequence (DNA): TGTGCCAGCAGTTATACAGGGACCTGGGAAGCTTTCTTT. Its protein product is CASSYTGTWEAFF.

The CDR3: CASSFGRETQYF. The DNA of the CDR3 is TGTGCCAGCAGCTTTGGCAGGGAGACCCAGTACTTC. This chain joins TRBV7-2 and TRBJ2-5; D is unresolved. Germline CDR1 reads SGHTA; CDR2 reads FQGNSA. The CDR3 covers 12 residues. V lost 3 bases and J lost 5, with 7 bases in between. The variable domain in full, completed from reference TRBV7-2 and TRBJ2-5, reads GAGVSQSPSNKVTEKGKDVELRCDPISGHTALYWYRQSLGQGLEFLIYFQGNSAPDKSGLPSDRFSAERTGGSVSTLTIQRTQQEDSAVYLCASSFGRETQYFGPGTRLLVL.

This chain uses TRBV5-6 with TRBJ1-6; D is unresolved. Trimming removed 5 bases at V and 0 bases at J, with 18 bases between. CDR3 size: 18 residues. The germline gives CDR1 SGHDT, CDR2 YYEEEE. Written as DNA, the CDR3 is TGTGCCAGCAGTAGATCAGGATTACTCAGCTCCTATAATTCACCCCTCCACTTT. Residues: CASSRSGLLSSYNSPLHF.

The chain recombines TRBV5-1 with TRBJ2-5; a weak D match, TRBD2 (5 bases). This CDR3 has 14 amino acids. Germline values: CDR1 SGHRS, CDR2 YFSETQ. Trimming pared 4 bases from V and 1 base from J, leaving 11 bases between. CDR3 DNA sequence: TGCGCCAGCAGCCCGGGGTCCTCCCAAGAGACCCAGTACTTC. As protein: CASSPGSSQETQYF.

This clone was picked up many times. This chain connects TRBV14 to TRBJ1-1, with D perhaps TRBD1 (5 bases). The V end was cut by 3 bases, the J end by 5 bases, with 10 bases between. The CDR3 spans 13 residues. The V gene's germline CDR1 is SGHDN and CDR2 FVKESK. The CDR3 region has the DNA TGTGCCAGCAGCCAGTTCGGGGGAACTGAAGCTTTCTTT. This encodes CASSQFGGTEAFF.

This clone was detected only a few times. The chain uses TRBV5-4 and TRBJ2-1, with TRBD2 identical over 10 bases. CDR1 SGHNT and CDR2 YYREEE come from the germline V gene (reference sequence). Germline trimming cut 3 bases from V and 5 bases from J; bases unmatched to any gene: 11. The CDR3 is 17 residues long. The CDR3: CASSSGLAGGQNNEQFF. Here the CDR3 DNA reads TGTGCCAGCAGCTCTGGGTTAGCGGGGGGACAAAACAATGAGCAGTTCTTC.